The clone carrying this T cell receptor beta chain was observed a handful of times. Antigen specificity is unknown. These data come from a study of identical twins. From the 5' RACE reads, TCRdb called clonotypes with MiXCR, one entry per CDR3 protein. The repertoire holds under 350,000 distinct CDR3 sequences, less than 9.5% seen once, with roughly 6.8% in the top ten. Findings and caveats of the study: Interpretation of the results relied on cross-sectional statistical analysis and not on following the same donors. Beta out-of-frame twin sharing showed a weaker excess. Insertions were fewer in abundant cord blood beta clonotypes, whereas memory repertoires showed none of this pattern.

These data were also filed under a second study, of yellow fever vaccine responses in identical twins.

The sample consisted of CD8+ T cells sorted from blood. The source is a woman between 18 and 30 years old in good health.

CDR3 coding DNA: TGTGCCAGCAGTTACGACAGGGTGGAACGCAACCCTAGCAATGAGCAGTTCTTC. Its translation: CASSYDRVERNPSNEQFF. The chain couples TRBV6-5 to TRBJ2-1; 7 bases are shared with TRBD1. This CDR3 is built from 18 residues. The J segment lost 6 bases and the V segment lost 2 bases, leaving 16 bases of the junction unmatched. Per germline, CDR1 MNHEY and CDR2 SVGAGI.